This T cell receptor (beta chain) was retrieved from a study of blood T cell repertoires in COVID-19 (dated by TCRdb to 2020 to 2022). For context, the study as a whole: Samples from collaborators originated in the United States, Italy and Spain and spanned both the acute and convalescent phases of COVID-19. The material from the prospective study consisted of cDNA or gDNA derived from T cells, B-cell-depleted T cells, or PBMCs. The dataset comprised deeply sampled blood TCRbeta repertoires from subjects exposed to, actively infected with, or recovered from COVID-19. The repertoires were made available in a free public database intended to serve as a resource for research on the immune response to SARS-CoV-2. The samples were drawn from two sources: the first 160 participants of the ongoing ImmuneRACE study, and about 1,300 subjects contributed by 6 global collaborators. Sample metadata almost always included a de-identified subject ID, COVID-19 status, age in years and sex. Where available, HLA class I and class II types were obtained from metadata supplied by the sample provider rather than from assay-based typing. General conclusions and limits of the study: The quantity of clinical and demographic metadata differed by source and by participant and was supplied without curation.

V was cut back by 1 base and J by 3 bases, leaving a gap of 7 bases between them. CDR1 and CDR2, per the germline V gene, are KGHSH and LQKENI. The CDR3 spans 15 residues, from the cysteine through the phenylalanine. CDR3 DNA only is kept here, 45 bases in frame from base 1. As concerns this clone: Its binding antigen is unknown. Within one base of it there is no much larger clone, and no base qualities were kept.

The collaborating institutions used their own protocols to collect whole blood in K2EDTA tubes. For TCRbeta analysis, collaborator samples were shipped as frozen whole blood, as isolated PBMCs, or as DNA extracted from either sample type. The immunoSEQ Assay, a bias-controlled multiplex PCR, was used to amplify TCRbeta CDR3 regions from genomic DNA. In the source study's methods: Within the assay, amplification of reference gene primers was used to estimate how many nucleated cells each sample contained. Sequence reads were collapsed and filtered to measure the absolute abundance of every unique TCRbeta CDR3 rearrangement. For each sample, productive Simpson clonality was calculated by taking the square root of Simpson's diversity index across productive rearrangements. Entries here come from immuneACCESS through TCRdb and include only in-frame sequences with V and J called. Some clones fail to appear in such tables; in the studies checked, an unresolved V gene covers under half of the shortfall, and the cause of the remainder is unknown. D and trimming come from the DNA, and the V and J calls and clone size come from that table. The sample table holds approximately 100,000 clones, of which about 90% were seen once. 15% to 20% of the sample is held by the ten biggest clonotypes.

Recombination connected TRBV18 to TRBJ2-6, with no reliable assignment of the D segment. This TCR came from a man over 45 with acute or convalescent COVID-19. The sequenced sample consisted of peripheral blood. CDR3 reads: CASSPRADGANVLTF. At the DNA level, the sequence is TGTGCCAGCTCACCACGGGCAGATGGGGCCAACGTCCTGACTTTC.